The TCR beta chain described here comes from a study of human T cells and chemical hapten exposure. MiXCR was run by TCRdb on the RACE reads, yielding one entry per CDR3 protein. The sample includes 55,000 to 80,000 distinct CDR3 sequences, about 10% of them seen just once. V shed 1 base and J shed 9 bases, with 13 bases lying between them. This CDR3 comprises 14 residues. Germline CDR1 SEHNR, CDR2 FQNEAQ (reference sequence). Time point indicated: patch test 3, about 24 weeks after DPC sensitization. Treatment of the sample: therapeutic diphenylcyclopropenone sensitization with weekly scalp DPC. The sequence came from a woman under 40 with alopecia areata. Some clones in this sample may be carry-over from other donors' samples. Sequenced here: whole blood, sampled in connection with sensitization to the hapten diphenylcyclopropenone (DPC). The rearrangement joins TRBV7-9 to TRBJ2-1; no firm D call. Here the CDR3 reads CASSLGGMAGEQFF. CDR3 DNA: TGTGCCAGCAGCTTAGGCGGAATGGCCGGTGAGCAGTTCTTC.